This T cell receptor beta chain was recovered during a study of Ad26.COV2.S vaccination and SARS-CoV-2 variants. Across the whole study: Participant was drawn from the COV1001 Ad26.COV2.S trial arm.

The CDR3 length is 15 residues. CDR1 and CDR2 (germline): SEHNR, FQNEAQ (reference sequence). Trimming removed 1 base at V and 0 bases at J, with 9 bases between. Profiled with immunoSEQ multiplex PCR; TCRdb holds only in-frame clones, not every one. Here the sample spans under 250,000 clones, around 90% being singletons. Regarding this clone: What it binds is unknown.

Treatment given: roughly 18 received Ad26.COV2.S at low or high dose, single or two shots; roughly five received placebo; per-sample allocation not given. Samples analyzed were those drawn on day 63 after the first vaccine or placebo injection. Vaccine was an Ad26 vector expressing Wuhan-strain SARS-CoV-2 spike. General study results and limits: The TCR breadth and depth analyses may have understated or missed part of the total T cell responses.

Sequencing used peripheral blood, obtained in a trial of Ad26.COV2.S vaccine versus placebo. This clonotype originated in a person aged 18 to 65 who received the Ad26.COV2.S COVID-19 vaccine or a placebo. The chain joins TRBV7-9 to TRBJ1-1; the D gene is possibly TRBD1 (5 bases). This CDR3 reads CASSLGGGLNTEAFF. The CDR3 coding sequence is TGTGCCAGCAGCTTAGGTGGGGGACTGAACACTGAAGCTTTCTTT.